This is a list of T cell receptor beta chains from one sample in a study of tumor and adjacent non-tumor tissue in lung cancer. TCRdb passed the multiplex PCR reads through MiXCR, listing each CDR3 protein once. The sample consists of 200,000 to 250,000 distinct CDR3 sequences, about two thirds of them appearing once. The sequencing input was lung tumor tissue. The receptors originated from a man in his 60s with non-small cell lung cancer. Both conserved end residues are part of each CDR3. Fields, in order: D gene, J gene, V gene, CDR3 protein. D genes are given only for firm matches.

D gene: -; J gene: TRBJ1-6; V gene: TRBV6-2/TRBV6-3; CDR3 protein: CASRPTADFSPLHF
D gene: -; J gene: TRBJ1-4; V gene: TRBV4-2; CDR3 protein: CVSSRITMGVKLFF
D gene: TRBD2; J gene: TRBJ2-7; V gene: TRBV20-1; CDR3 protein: CSARGGLAGGPHEQYF
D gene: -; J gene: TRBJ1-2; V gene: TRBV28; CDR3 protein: CASSLSGAYSYTF
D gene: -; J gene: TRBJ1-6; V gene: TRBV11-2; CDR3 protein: CASSLDPGTTPLLF
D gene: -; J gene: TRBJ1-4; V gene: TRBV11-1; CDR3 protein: CASISGRDNEKMFF
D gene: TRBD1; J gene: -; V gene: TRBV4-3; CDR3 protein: CASSQLPRTGLISDTQHF
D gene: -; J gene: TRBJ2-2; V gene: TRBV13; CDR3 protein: CASSLAGGAVGDLFF
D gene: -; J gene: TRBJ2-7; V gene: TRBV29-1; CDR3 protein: CSVGQVSHHEQYF
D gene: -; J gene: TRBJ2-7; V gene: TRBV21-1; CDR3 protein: CASSKRVAGASYEQYF
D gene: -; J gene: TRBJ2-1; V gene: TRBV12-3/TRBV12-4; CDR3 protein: CASSLVGLKGNEQFF
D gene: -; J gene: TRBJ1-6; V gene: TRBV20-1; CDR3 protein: CSARDVAASSYNSPLHF
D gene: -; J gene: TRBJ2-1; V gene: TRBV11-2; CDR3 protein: CTSSSAFYNEQFF
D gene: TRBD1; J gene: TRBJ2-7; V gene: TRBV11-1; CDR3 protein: CASSPVTRDRSYEQYF
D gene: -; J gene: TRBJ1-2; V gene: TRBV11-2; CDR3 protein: CAGSSHGGGAFGYTF
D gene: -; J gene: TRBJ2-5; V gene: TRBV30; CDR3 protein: CAAGRGDETQYF
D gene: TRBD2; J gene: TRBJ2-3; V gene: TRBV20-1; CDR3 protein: CSASPRTSSRDTQYF
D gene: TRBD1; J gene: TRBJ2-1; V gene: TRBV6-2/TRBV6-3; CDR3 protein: CASSYIPGQGGDRGYDEQFF
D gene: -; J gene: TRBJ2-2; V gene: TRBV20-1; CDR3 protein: CSTSNTVELFF
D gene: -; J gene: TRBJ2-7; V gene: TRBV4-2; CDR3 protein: CASGQDLARYLLELYF
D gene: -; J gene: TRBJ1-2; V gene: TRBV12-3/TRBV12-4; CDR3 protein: CASSPGHGGYTF
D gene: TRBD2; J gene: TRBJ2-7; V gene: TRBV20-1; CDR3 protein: CSARASGGIAYAQYF
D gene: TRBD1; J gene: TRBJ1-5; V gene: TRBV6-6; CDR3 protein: CASSYLGTGHNQPQHF
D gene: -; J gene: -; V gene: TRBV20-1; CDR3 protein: CSARGGISNQPQYF
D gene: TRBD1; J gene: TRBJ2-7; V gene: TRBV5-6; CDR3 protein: CASNIGGQSEQYF
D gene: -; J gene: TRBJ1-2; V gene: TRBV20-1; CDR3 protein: CSARDLLTGNYGYTF
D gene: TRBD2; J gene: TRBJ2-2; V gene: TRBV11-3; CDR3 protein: CASCLKRELHRGAVF
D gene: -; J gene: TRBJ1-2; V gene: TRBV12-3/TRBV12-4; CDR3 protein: CASRRDNYGYTF
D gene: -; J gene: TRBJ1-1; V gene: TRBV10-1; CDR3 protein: CTSSEQGTAAEGFF